This T cell receptor (beta chain) was recovered during a study of T cells of healthy individuals (dated by TCRdb to about 2018). The library was prepared using 5' RACE. The sample was run on an Illumina MiSeq. In-frame beta chains were kept once TCRdb had trimmed the public reads at Q25 with fastp and called clones with MiXCR. A single entry per CDR3 protein holds the most common genes and DNA from its merged rows. This sample comprises about 82,000 distinct CDR3 sequences, about 4.8% of them detected only once. 7.5% to 8% of the sample rests with the top ten. Taken from the germline V gene, the CDR1 and CDR2 loops are SGHTA and FQGNSA. From cysteine to phenylalanine, the CDR3 is 15 amino acids long. Only CDR3 DNA is held: 45 bases, read in frame from base 1. V is pruned by 5 bases and J by 2 bases, leaving 8 bases of the junction without a gene match. Turning to this clonotype: Its antigen is still unknown. Base qualities are missing; no much larger clone stands one base away.

This clonotype was obtained from a female donor in good health. This chain joins TRBV7-2 to TRBJ1-1; 7 bases in the junction line up with TRBD1. The CDR3 sequence is CASSHIGGANTEAFF. In nucleotides, the sequence is TGTGCCAGCAGCCACATAGGGGGCGCCAACACTGAAGCTTTCTTT.